This is a list of T cell receptor beta chains from one sample in a study of blood T cells in healthy people across ages. TCRdb called the 5' RACE reads again in MiXCR, with one record for every CDR3 protein. The sample includes over a million distinct CDR3 sequences, about 43% seen only once; the top ten take around 8%. The sample taken for sequencing was blood. These receptors originate from a young woman in good health. The CDR3 runs from the conserved cysteine through the conserved F or W.

TRBV6-1	TRBJ2-3	CASSEADRPQYF
TRBV6-1	TRBJ2-7	CASSARTVYEQYF
TRBV2	TRBJ1-4	CASILFAGEKLFF
TRBV5-1	TRBJ2-1	CASSFLTSGSFGSSNEQFF
TRBV12-3/TRBV12-4	TRBJ1-1	CASSLPSGEAFF
TRBV10-3	TRBJ2-7	CAITASGRAGGEQYF
TRBV7-6	TRBJ2-7	CASSSSGSSGSYEQYF
TRBV4-1	TRBJ2-2	CASRDPGLAGLNTGELFF
TRBV20-1	TRBJ2-7	CSARDRASGSWDEQYF
TRBV28	TRBJ2-5	CASSLGGQPIREQYF